These 7 T cell receptor beta chains were sequenced from one sample in a study of T cells in Graves' hyperthyroidism and ophthalmopathy (dated by TCRdb to the late 2010s). To prepare the library, multiplex PCR was applied. Sequenced on an Illumina HiSeq 2000. TCR beta CDR3 regions were amplified from RNA transcripts. The first round of RT-PCR for the TCR CDR3 was performed with the HTBI primer set and the Qiagen OneStep RT-PCR kit. The public reads were reanalyzed by TCRdb: fastp trimming at Q25, MiXCR alignment, in-frame beta chains only. Records with the same CDR3 protein are collapsed into one entry carrying the most frequent genes and DNA. The sample data list 600,000 to 700,000 distinct CDR3 sequences, and 45% of these were observed just once. Under 8.5% of the sample is in the top ten clones. Material for sequencing was peripheral blood or thyroid tissue (not recorded which). The receptors originated from an adult man with Graves' disease, either hyperthyroidism or ophthalmopathy (not recorded which).

This chain uses TRBV29-1 with TRBJ2-7; the D gene is possibly TRBD2 (5 bases). V lost 7 bases to trimming and J lost 0 bases, with 10 bases between them. The CDR3 length is 12 residues. Germline V gene sequence: CDR1 SQVTM, CDR2 ANQGSEA. The CDR3 sequence: CSGGLGSYEQYF. The DNA for the CDR3 is TGCAGCGGAGGGCTAGGCTCCTACGAGCAGTACTTC.

The chain links TRBV7-9 to TRBJ2-5, with a weak D call TRBD1 (7 bases). V was shortened by 5 bases and J by 9 bases, with 19 bases between the two germline ends. This CDR3 has 14 amino acids. Germline-derived CDR1 and CDR2 are SEHNR and FQNEAQ (reference sequence). Written as DNA, the CDR3 is TGTGCCAGCAGCCCAGGGGGGCCAAATCAGCCCCAGTACTTC. This encodes CASSPGGPNQPQYF.

This clonotype has more than one count but fewer than ten. The chain employs TRBV5-6 and TRBJ1-5; TRBD1 aligns across 12 bases. CDR3 length: 15 amino acids. V shed 2 bases and J 5 bases; nucleotides not matched to a gene: 2. Germline-derived CDR1 and CDR2 are SGHDT and YYEEEE. The CDR3 is CASSFGTGGDQPQHF. The CDR3 DNA reads TGTGCCAGCAGCTTCGGGACAGGGGGCGATCAGCCCCAGCATTTT. Variable domain in full (rest from reference TRBV5-6 and TRBJ1-5): DAGVTQSPTHLIKTRGQQVTLRCSPKSGHDTVSWYQQALGQGPQFIFQYYEEEERQRGNFPDRFSGHQFPNYSSELNVNALLLGDSALYLCASSFGTGGDQPQHFGDGTRLSIL.

V gene TRBV25-1 combines with J gene TRBJ2-7; D not certain. CDR1 and CDR2 from the germline V gene are MGHDK and SYGVNS. CDR3 length: 14 residues. Trimming took off 4 bases at V and 2 bases at J, with 12 bases between the two ends. CDR3 in amino acids: CASSVPLDTYEQYF. CDR3 nucleotide sequence: TGTGCCAGCAGTGTCCCCTTGGATACCTACGAGCAGTACTTC.

Many counts were recorded for this clonotype. V is TRBV12-3 or TRBV12-4 and J is TRBJ1-4; the D gene is possibly TRBD1 (6 bases). CDR3 size: 14 residues. V gave up 5 bases and J gave up 8 bases, with 15 bases separating them. The CDR3 nucleotides read TGTGCCAGCAGTCTGCCTGGACAGCCGGAAAAACTGTTTTTT. It yields the protein CASSLPGQPEKLFF.

This clonotype was counted ten times or more. This rearrangement joins TRBV7-2 to TRBJ2-7; D call uncertain. Germline CDR1 SGHTA, CDR2 FQGNSA. CDR3 length: 15 residues. With 0 bases removed from V and 7 bases from J, the gap between germline ends came to 16 bases. The CDR3 sequence is CASSLALGPGREQYF. CDR3 coding DNA: TGTGCCAGCAGCTTAGCGCTCGGGCCCGGTCGTGAGCAGTACTTC.

This clonotype came up once. The rearrangement joins TRBV19 to TRBJ2-7; no clear D. The germline gives CDR1 LNHDA, CDR2 SQIVND (reference sequence). The CDR3 extends over 13 amino acids. Trimming cost V 5 bases and J 6 bases, with 14 bases left between them. For the CDR3, the DNA is TGTGCCAGTAGTCGAGGACCCTCGGGCGAGCAGTACTTC. It yields the protein CASSRGPSGEQYF. Full variable domain (missing parts from reference TRBV19 and TRBJ2-7): DGGITQSPKYLFRKEGQNVTLSCEQNLNHDAMYWYRQDPGQGLRLIYYSQIVNDFQKGDIAEGYSVSREKKESFPLTVTSAQKNPTAFYLCASSRGPSGEQYFGPGTRLTVT.